The 20 T cell receptor beta chains reported below all come from one sample, sequenced in a study of blood T cell repertoires in COVID-19. Clones were sequenced by immunoSEQ multiplex PCR, and TCRdb holds only the in-frame ones, with some missing. Of more than 65,000 clones in the sample, approximately 82% are singletons; the top ten hold 8.5% to 10%. Sequencing was carried out using peripheral blood. These receptor sequences come from a woman older than 75 with acute or convalescent COVID-19.

CDR3 protein: CASSFTGRGSTDTQYF. The CDR3 nucleotides are TGTGCCAGCAGCTTTACTGGGCGGGGAAGCACAGATACGCAGTATTTT. The V and J genes are TRBV11-2 and TRBJ2-3; perhaps TRBD2 as D (6 bases). CDR3 size: 16 residues. Germline CDR1 and CDR2: SGHAT and FQNNGV. The germline V and J ends were trimmed by 3 bases and 0 bases, with 13 bases remaining between them.

This chain links TRBV7-2 with TRBJ1-4; 7 nucleotides match TRBD1. Trimming removed 5 bases from V and 7 bases from J; junction bases left unmatched: 10. The CDR3 is 15 amino acids. Germline V gene lookup returns CDR1 SGHTA and CDR2 FQGNSA. CDR3 protein: CASSLGQAGGEKLFF. The CDR3 bases are TGTGCCAGCAGCCTAGGACAGGCCGGAGGTGAAAAACTGTTTTTT.

The chain couples TRBV10-1 to TRBJ2-1; D might be TRBD1 (6 bases). CDR1 and CDR2 from the germline V gene are WNHNN and SYGVQD (reference sequence). Trimming removed 2 bases from V and 7 bases from J, with 15 bases in between. This CDR3 is built from 15 residues. Here the CDR3 DNA reads TGCGCCAGCAGTGAGGGGTCAGGGGTCTCTAATGAGCAGTTCTTC. Its translation is CASSEGSGVSNEQFF.

The J gene is TRBJ2-7, the V gene TRBV5-6; 9 bases fit TRBD1. Germline-derived CDR1 and CDR2 are SGHDT and YYEEEE. CDR3 size: 15 residues. Trimming removed 0 bases from V and 6 bases from J; junction bases left unmatched: 7. CDR3 sequence reads: CASSLAGTGFSEQYF. CDR3 sequence (DNA): TGTGCCAGCAGCTTGGCCGGGACAGGGTTCTCCGAGCAGTACTTC.

The CDR3 spells CASSDTFSQGTSTDTQYF. Here the CDR3 DNA reads TGTGCCAGCAGTGACACATTTTCACAGGGCACCAGCACAGATACGCAGTATTTT. V is TRBV6-4 and J is TRBJ2-3, with D tentatively TRBD1 (6 bases). Germline lookup yields CDR1 MRHNA and CDR2 SNTAGT. This CDR3 has 18 residues. V was clipped by 2 bases and J by 0 bases, with 18 bases between them.

This chain uses TRBV30 with TRBJ1-3; D gene uncertain. The germline V gene has CDR1 GTSNPN and CDR2 SVGIG (reference sequence). The germline V and J ends were trimmed by 3 bases and 7 bases, with 25 bases remaining between them. The CDR3 has 17 residues. The CDR3 nucleotides read TGTGCCTGGAGCGGTAGAACCTATACCCTAGGTCGGAACACCATATATTTT. Its translation: CAWSGRTYTLGRNTIYF.

The chain joins TRBV7-6 to TRBJ1-4; no clear D. CDR3 length equals 16 residues. Deletions cut 2 bases from V and 6 bases from J, with 16 bases between. Per the germline V gene, CDR1 is SGHVS and CDR2 is FNYEAQ. DNA for the CDR3: TGTGCCAGCAGCTTAAATGCGAGGGTAGGCCATGAAAAACTGTTTTTT. Its translation is CASSLNARVGHEKLFF.

The gene calls are TRBV5-8 and TRBJ2-2; tentative D call: TRBD1 (6 bases). V lost 9 bases and J lost 0, with 18 bases in between. The germline V gene encodes CDR1 SGHTS and CDR2 YDEGEE. The CDR3 totals 16 residues. CDR3 DNA: TGTGCCACCAAGACCCCGACAGGTACGAACACCGGGGAGCTGTTTTTT. Protein sequence: CATKTPTGTNTGELFF.

This chain connects TRBV29-1 to TRBJ1-1; 9 positions match TRBD1. Per the germline V gene, CDR1 is SQVTM and CDR2 is ANQGSEA. This CDR3 comprises 13 residues. Trimming at V came to 6 bases and at J to 5 bases, leaving 7 bases not matched to a gene. The CDR3 DNA reads as TGCAGCGTGATCGGACAGGGGTCTACTGAAGCTTTCTTT. Residues: CSVIGQGSTEAFF.

The V call is TRBV5-1, the J call TRBJ1-1; D is ambiguous. The germline V and J ends were trimmed by 0 bases and 1 base, with 4 bases remaining between them. The CDR3 is 13 residues long. Germline CDR1 is SGHRS and CDR2 is YFSETQ. CDR3 in amino acids: CASSLGGNTEAFF. The CDR3 DNA follows: TGCGCCAGCAGCTTGGGCGGGAACACTGAAGCTTTCTTT.

CDR3 residues: CASRLSPGQGYNEQFF. The CDR3 region has the DNA TGCGCCAGCAGACTGAGTCCGGGACAGGGTTACAATGAGCAGTTCTTC. V is TRBV5-1 and J is TRBJ2-1, with 9 bases lining up with TRBD1. There are 16 residues in the CDR3. Trimming cost V 5 bases and J 4 bases; bases outside gene matches: 10. Germline V gene data show CDR1 as SGHRS and CDR2 as YFSETQ.

The V and J genes are TRBV4-1 and TRBJ1-1; tentative D call: TRBD1 (5 bases). V was shortened by 0 bases and J by 8 bases, with 16 bases between the two germline ends. CDR3 length equals 15 residues. Germline CDR1 is MGHRA and CDR2 is YSYEKL. In nucleotides, the CDR3 is TGCGCCAGCAGCCAAGATCGTGGGGCTACAGTCGAAGCTTTCTTT. Its translation is CASSQDRGATVEAFF.

The rearrangement uses TRBV4-1 and TRBJ2-3, with 10 bases that match TRBD2. CDR3 size: 16 residues. Germline CDR1 reads MGHRA; CDR2 reads YSYEKL. Trimming took 5 bases from V and 1 from J; bases not matched to a gene: 6. The chain's CDR3 is CASSAEGTSGTDTQYF. CDR3 coding DNA: TGCGCCAGCAGCGCAGAGGGGACTAGCGGCACAGATACGCAGTATTTT.

This rearrangement joins TRBV19 to TRBJ1-4, with 7 bases matching TRBD1. Germline trimming cut 7 bases from V and 4 bases from J; bases unmatched to any gene: 9. CDR3 length: 15 residues. Looked up from germline, CDR1 is LNHDA and CDR2 is SQIVND (reference sequence). For the CDR3, the DNA is TGTGCCAGTACCTACCGGGACAGCTTTAATGAAAAACTGTTTTTT. This gives the protein CASTYRDSFNEKLFF.

The rearrangement joins TRBV5-6 to TRBJ2-7; D unresolved. Per germline, CDR1 SGHDT and CDR2 YYEEEE. Trimming took off 2 bases at V and 3 bases at J, with 6 bases between the two ends. This CDR3 is built from 12 residues. CDR3 sequence (DNA): TGTGCCAGCAGCTTTTCCTTCTACGAGCAGTACTTC. Its translation is CASSFSFYEQYF.

The chain has TRBV13 and TRBJ1-5, with D maybe TRBD1 (5 bases). From germline, CDR1 is PRHDT and CDR2 FYEKMQ (reference sequence). V lost 0 bases and J 6 bases, leaving 9 bases between the germline ends. The CDR3 extends over 14 amino acids. The CDR3 reads CASSLGGEVQPQHF. In nucleotides, the CDR3 is TGTGCCAGCAGCTTAGGAGGGGAGGTTCAGCCCCAGCATTTT.

The chain recombines TRBV12-3 or TRBV12-4 with TRBJ1-6; 7 bases are shared with TRBD1. This CDR3 comprises 13 residues. J gave up 13 bases and V 5 bases, and 8 bases lay outside the gene matches. CDR3 sequence: CASSEGTVTPLHF. The CDR3 DNA sequence: TGTGCCAGCAGTGAGGGGACAGTCACTCCCCTCCACTTT.

The rearrangement joins TRBV2 to TRBJ2-1; 9 nucleotides align to TRBD2. The CDR3 is made up of 15 amino acids. Per the germline V gene, CDR1 is SNHLY and CDR2 is FYNNEI. Trimming at V came to 6 bases and at J to 2 bases, leaving 5 bases not matched to a gene. CDR3 loop: CASRVASGAYNEQFF. The CDR3 region has the DNA TGTGCCAGCAGGGTAGCTAGCGGGGCCTACAATGAGCAGTTCTTC.

V gene TRBV11-2 combines with J gene TRBJ2-7; D perhaps matches TRBD1 (6 bases). CDR3 length equals 14 residues. The V and J ends lost 5 bases and 2 bases respectively, with 13 bases between them. Looked up from germline, CDR1 is SGHAT and CDR2 is FQNNGV. CDR3 protein: CASSPSQGPYEQYF. The CDR3 DNA sequence: TGTGCCAGCAGCCCCTCTCAGGGGCCCTACGAGCAGTACTTC.

The chain has TRBV2 and TRBJ1-2; D gene unclear. The CDR3 runs to 13 residues. Germline V gene sequence: CDR1 SNHLY, CDR2 FYNNEI. Trimming stripped 6 bases from V and 2 bases from J, with 10 bases between. The CDR3 nucleotides read TGTGCCAGCAGCCCCGGAGGGAACTATGGCTACACCTTC. This gives the protein CASSPGGNYGYTF. The full variable domain, with the rest looked up from reference TRBV2 and TRBJ1-2, is EPEVTQTPSHQVTQMGQEVILRCVPISNHLYFYWYRQILGQKVEFLVSFYNNEISEKSEIFDDQFSVERPDGSNFTLKIRSTKLEDSAMYFCASSPGGNYGYTFGSGTRLTVV.